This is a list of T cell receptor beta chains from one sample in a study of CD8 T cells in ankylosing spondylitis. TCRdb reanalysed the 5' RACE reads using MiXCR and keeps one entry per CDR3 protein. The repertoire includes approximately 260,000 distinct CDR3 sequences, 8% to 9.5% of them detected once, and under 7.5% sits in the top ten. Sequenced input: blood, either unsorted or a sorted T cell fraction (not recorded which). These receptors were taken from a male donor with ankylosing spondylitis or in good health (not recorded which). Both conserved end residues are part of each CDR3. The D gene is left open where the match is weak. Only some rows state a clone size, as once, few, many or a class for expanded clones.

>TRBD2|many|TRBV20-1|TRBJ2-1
CSAIAGQRASSYNEQFF
TGCAGTGCTATAGCGGGGCAAAGGGCTAGCTCCTACAATGAGCAGTTCTTC
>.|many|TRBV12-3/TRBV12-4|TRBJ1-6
CASSPRGGGLNSPLHF
TGTGCCAGCAGTCCAAGGGGCGGGGGTCTGAATTCACCCCTCCACTTT
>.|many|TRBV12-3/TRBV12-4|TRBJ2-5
CASSTGQQETQYF
TGTGCCAGCAGTACCGGACAGCAAGAGACCCAGTACTTC
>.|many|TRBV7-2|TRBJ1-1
CASSLGGGESRAFF
TGTGCCAGCAGCTTAGGAGGGGGGGAATCGCGAGCTTTCTTT
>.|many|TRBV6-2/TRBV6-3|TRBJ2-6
CASSYSISLGHLSSGANVLTF
TGTGCCAGCAGTTACTCCATCTCCTTAGGACACCTGAGCTCTGGGGCCAACGTCCTGACTTTC
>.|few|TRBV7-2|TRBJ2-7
CASSPLEVVWGEQYF
TGTGCCAGCAGCCCCCTTGAGGTCGTTTGGGGAGAGCAGTACTTC
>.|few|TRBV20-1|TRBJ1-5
CSARDSYQPQHF
TGCAGTGCTAGGGACAGCTATCAGCCCCAGCATTTT
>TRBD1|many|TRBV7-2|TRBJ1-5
CASSPSRQGRDQPQHF
TGTGCCAGCAGCCCCTCCAGACAGGGTAGGGATCAGCCCCAGCATTTT
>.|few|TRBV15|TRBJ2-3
CATSREFSLGTDTQYF
TGTGCCACCAGCAGAGAATTCAGCCTCGGCACAGATACGCAGTATTTT
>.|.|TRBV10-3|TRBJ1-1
CAISESTNTEAFF
TGTGCCATCAGTGAGTCGACTAACACTGAAGCTTTCTTT
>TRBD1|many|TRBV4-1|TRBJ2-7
CASSQARQGRSYEQYF
TGCGCCAGCAGCCAGGCCCGACAGGGGAGGTCCTACGAGCAGTACTTC
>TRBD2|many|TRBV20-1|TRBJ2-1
CSARDRGTRMGEQFF
TGCAGTGCTAGAGATCGCGGGACTAGAATGGGTGAGCAGTTCTTC
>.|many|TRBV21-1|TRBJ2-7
CASSKESRAYEQYF
TGTGCCAGCAGCAAAGAGTCCAGAGCCTACGAGCAGTACTTC
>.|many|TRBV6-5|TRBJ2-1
CASSSQGGGNEQFF
TGTGCCAGCAGTTCACAGGGTGGAGGCAATGAGCAGTTCTTC
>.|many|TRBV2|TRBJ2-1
CASRSGESSYNEQFF
TGTGCCAGCAGATCTGGCGAGAGCTCCTACAATGAGCAGTTCTTC
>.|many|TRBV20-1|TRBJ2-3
CSAKGVGPDTQYF
TGCAGTGCCAAAGGGGTGGGTCCAGATACGCAGTATTTT
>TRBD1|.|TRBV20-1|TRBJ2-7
CSAKGQAPYEQYF
TGCAGTGCTAAAGGACAGGCCCCCTACGAGCAGTACTTC
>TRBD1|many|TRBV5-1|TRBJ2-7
CASSFIGQGFEQYF
TGCGCCAGCAGCTTTATCGGACAGGGGTTCGAGCAGTACTTC
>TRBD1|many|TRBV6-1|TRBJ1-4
CASSLRDSSNEKLFF
TGTGCCAGCAGTCTCCGGGACAGTTCTAATGAAAAACTGTTTTTT
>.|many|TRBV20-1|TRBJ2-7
CSARLVGREYEQYF
TGCAGTGCTAGATTAGTGGGCAGGGAATACGAGCAGTACTTC
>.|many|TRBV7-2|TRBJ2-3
CASSLAMGDTQYF
TGTGCCAGCAGCTTAGCGATGGGAGATACGCAGTATTTT
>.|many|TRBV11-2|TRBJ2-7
CASSSGAYEQYF
TGTGCCAGCAGCTCCGGGGCCTACGAGCAGTACTTC
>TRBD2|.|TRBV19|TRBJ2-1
CASTPSGGAFNEQFF
TGTGCCAGTACCCCAAGCGGGGGGGCATTCAATGAGCAGTTCTTC
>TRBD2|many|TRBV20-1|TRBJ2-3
CSASPTSGMNTDTQYF
TGCAGTGCTTCGCCTACTAGCGGGATGAACACAGATACGCAGTATTTT
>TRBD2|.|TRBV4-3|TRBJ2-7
CASSHGTSGGSSYEQYF
TGCGCCAGCAGCCACGGGACTAGCGGGGGGAGCTCCTACGAGCAGTACTTC
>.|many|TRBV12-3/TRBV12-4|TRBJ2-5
CASSLGGSAGQETQYF
TGTGCCAGCAGTTTAGGGGGCTCGGCAGGGCAAGAGACCCAGTACTTC
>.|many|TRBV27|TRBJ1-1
CASSRFMGGTEAFF
TGTGCCAGCAGTCGGTTCATGGGCGGCACTGAAGCTTTCTTT
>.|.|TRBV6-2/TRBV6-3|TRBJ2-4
CASSNGSLQEAKNIQYF
TGTGCCAGCAGCAACGGGTCTCTTCAGGAGGCCAAAAACATTCAGTACTTC
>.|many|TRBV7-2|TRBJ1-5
CASSLARVEQPQHF
TGTGCCAGCAGCTTGGCCAGGGTAGAGCAGCCCCAGCATTTT
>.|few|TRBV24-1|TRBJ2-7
CATSDSPGQFPYEQYF
TGTGCCACCAGTGATTCTCCGGGTCAATTTCCCTACGAGCAGTACTTC
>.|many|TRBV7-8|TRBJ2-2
CASSVLRDGETGELFF
TGTGCCAGCAGCGTACTCCGGGACGGGGAAACCGGGGAGCTGTTTTTT
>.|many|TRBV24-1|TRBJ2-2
CATSDLGVTGELFF
TGTGCCACCAGTGATTTGGGGGTAACCGGGGAGCTGTTTTTT
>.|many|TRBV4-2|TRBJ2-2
CASTLFMNTGELFF
TGTGCCAGCACCCTATTTATGAACACCGGGGAGCTGTTTTTT
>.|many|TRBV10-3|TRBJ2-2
CAITSATGELFF
TGTGCCATCACCAGCGCCACCGGGGAGCTGTTTTTT
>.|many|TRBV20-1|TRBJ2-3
CSAPQGGVGTDTQYF
TGCAGTGCTCCCCAGGGAGGTGTTGGCACAGATACGCAGTATTTT
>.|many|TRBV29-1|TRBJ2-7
CSATTPYSYEQYF
TGCAGCGCTACGACACCTTACTCCTACGAGCAGTACTTC
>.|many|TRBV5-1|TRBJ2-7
CASSLVDRFYEQYF
TGCGCCAGCAGCTTGGTAGACAGGTTCTACGAGCAGTACTTC
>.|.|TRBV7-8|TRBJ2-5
CASSRSPRGWMVQETQYF
TGTGCCAGCAGCCGTAGCCCCCGGGGGTGGATGGTCCAAGAGACCCAGTACTTC
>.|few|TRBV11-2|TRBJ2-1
CASSFQGGDEQFF
TGTGCCAGCAGCTTTCAGGGGGGCGATGAGCAGTTCTTC
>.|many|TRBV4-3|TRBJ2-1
CASSQWGEAGDYNEQFF
TGCGCCAGCAGCCAATGGGGGGAGGCTGGCGACTACAATGAGCAGTTCTTC
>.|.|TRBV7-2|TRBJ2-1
CASSPITSGVGPSEQFF
TGTGCCAGCAGCCCCATTACCTCAGGAGTGGGGCCGAGCGAGCAGTTCTTC
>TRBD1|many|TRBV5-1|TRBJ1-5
CASSETGGGNQPQHF
TGCGCCAGCAGCGAGACAGGGGGCGGTAATCAGCCCCAGCATTTT
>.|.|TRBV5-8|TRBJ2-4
CASSLMDPNIQYF
TGTGCCAGCAGCTTGATGGACCCAAACATTCAGTACTTC
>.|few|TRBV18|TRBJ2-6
CASSPLGSTRGGANVLTF
TGTGCCAGCTCACCACTGGGCTCGACGAGAGGCGGGGCCAACGTCCTGACTTTC
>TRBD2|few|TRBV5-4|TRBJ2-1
CASSSPSGERGQMEFF
TGTGCCAGCAGCTCGCCCTCCGGTGAGCGGGGGCAAATGGAGTTCTTC
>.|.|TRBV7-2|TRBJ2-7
CASSFGGGAVYEQYF
TGTGCCAGCAGCTTCGGAGGGGGGGCAGTCTACGAGCAGTACTTC
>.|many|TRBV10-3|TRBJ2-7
CAIRDRYEQYF
TGTGCCATCAGGGACCGCTACGAGCAGTACTTC
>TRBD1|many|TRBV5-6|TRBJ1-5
CASRSTRDRDNQPQHF
TGTGCCAGCCGAAGTACCCGGGACAGAGATAATCAGCCCCAGCATTTT
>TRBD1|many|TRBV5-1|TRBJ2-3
CASSSTGGPTDTQYF
TGCGCCAGCAGCTCCACAGGGGGGCCCACAGATACGCAGTATTTT
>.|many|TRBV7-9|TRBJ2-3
CASSASESRDTQYF
TGTGCCAGCAGCGCCTCGGAGTCTAGAGATACGCAGTATTTT